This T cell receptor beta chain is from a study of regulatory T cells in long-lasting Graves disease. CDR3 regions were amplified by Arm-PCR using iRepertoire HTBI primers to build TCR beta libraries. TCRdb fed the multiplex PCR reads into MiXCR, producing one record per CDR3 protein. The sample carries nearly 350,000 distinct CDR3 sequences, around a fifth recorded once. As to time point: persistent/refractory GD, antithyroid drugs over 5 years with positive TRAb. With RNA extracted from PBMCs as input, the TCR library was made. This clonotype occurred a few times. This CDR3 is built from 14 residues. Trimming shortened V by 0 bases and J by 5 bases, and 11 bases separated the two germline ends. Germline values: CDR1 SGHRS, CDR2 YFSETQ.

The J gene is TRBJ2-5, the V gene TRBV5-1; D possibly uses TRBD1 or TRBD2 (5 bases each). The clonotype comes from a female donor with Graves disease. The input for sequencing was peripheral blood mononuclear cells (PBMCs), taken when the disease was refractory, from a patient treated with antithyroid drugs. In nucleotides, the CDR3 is TGCGCCAGCAGCTTGGTGGGGACGGGGGAGACCCAGTACTTC. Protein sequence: CASSLVGTGETQYF.